The present T cell receptor (beta chain) was sequenced within a study of identical twins' blood T cells. Methods used by the authors: Clonotypes per individual ranged from about 90,000 to nearly 500,000. MiXCR, run by TCRdb on the 5' RACE reads, gives a single entry per CDR3 protein. TCRdb, not the authors, supplied the V and J calls. Here the sample spans a few hundred thousand distinct CDR3 sequences, under 30% being singletons. This clonotype was seen a few times. Reared together, all three twin pairs probably met the same infectious agents and vaccines. CDR1 and CDR2 from the germline V gene are SGDLS and YYNGEE. Trimming cost V 0 bases and J 6 bases; bases outside gene matches: 7. The CDR3 has 16 residues.

The rearrangement joins TRBV9 to TRBJ2-3, with 10 positions matching TRBD2. The clonotype comes from a woman aged 18-55 years in good health. Sample: PBMCs. CDR3 sequence (DNA): TGTGCCAGCAGCGTAGCGGTTAGCGGGAGGACGGATACGCAGTATTTT. Translation: CASSVAVSGRTDTQYF.